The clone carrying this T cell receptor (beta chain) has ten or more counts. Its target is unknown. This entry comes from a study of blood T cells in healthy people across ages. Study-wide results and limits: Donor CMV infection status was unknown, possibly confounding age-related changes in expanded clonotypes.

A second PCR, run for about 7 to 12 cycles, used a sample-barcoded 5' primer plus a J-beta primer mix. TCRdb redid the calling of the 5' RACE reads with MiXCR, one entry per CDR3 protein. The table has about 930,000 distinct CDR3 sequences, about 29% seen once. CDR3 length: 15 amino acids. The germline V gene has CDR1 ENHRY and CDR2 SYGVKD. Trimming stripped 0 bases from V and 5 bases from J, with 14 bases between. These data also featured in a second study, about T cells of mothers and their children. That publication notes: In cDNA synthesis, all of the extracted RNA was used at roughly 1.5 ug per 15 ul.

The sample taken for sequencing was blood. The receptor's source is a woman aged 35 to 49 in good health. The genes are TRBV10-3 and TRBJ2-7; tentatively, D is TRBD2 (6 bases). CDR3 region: CAISESRRGINEQYF. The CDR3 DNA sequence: TGTGCCATCAGTGAGTCGAGGAGGGGAATAAACGAGCAGTACTTC.